This T cell receptor (beta chain) comes out of a study of cytomegalovirus exposure and HLA in healthy donors. Study-wide findings and caveats: A missense variant in DCLRE1C was later tied to TCR beta V- and J-gene trimming. As a later analysis revealed, the rate of TCR association differed by HLA locus, with DRB1 most and HLA-C fewest.

Amplification used 60 Vbeta primers and 13 Jbeta primers. TCRdb's copy holds only in-frame clones and misses some; the assay was immunoSEQ multiplex PCR. The table lists about 180,000 clones, roughly four fifths of them singletons. This CDR3 spans 14 amino acids. Losses at the gene ends were 6 bases for V and 6 bases for J; bases not matched to a gene: 5. Germline loops: CDR1 KGHSH, CDR2 LQKENI. In the case of this clone: Its target is unknown.

The genes are TRBV18 and TRBJ1-5; 10 nucleotides match TRBD1. The clonotype comes from a man younger than 35 in good health and CMV-seronegative. Input material: PBMCs. The CDR3 DNA sequence: TGTGCCAGCTCCCAAGACAGGGGGCGTCAGCCCCAGCATTTT. Its protein is CASSQDRGRQPQHF.